The clone carrying this T cell receptor (beta chain) was seen at least ten times. Its antigen is still unknown. The CDR3 sequence is 16 residues long. J was trimmed by 0 bases and V by 8 bases; bases with no gene match: 6. Per germline, CDR1 SGHVS and CDR2 FQNEAQ. The data originate from a study of read filtering for tumor transcriptome and immune sequencing. This library used around 400 ng RNA and molecular barcoded adaptors spanning alpha/delta and beta/gamma chains. TCRdb re-called the reads through MiXCR, storing one row per CDR3 protein. The table records 62,000 or so distinct CDR3 sequences, roughly 20% of them present only once. Notes on the study in general: Without single-read clonotypes, shared clonotype proportions correlated more between IR-seq and RNA-seq.

The sample taken for sequencing was a population of CD138-negative cells sorted from bone marrow. The chain uses TRBV7-8 and TRBJ2-3, with 12 bases lining up with TRBD2. This clonotype originated in a donor at least 40 years old with multiple myeloma. CDR3 nucleotide sequence: TGTGCCAGCCGGACTAGCGGGACGGCTAGCACAGATACGCAGTATTTT. It is translated as CASRTSGTASTDTQYF.